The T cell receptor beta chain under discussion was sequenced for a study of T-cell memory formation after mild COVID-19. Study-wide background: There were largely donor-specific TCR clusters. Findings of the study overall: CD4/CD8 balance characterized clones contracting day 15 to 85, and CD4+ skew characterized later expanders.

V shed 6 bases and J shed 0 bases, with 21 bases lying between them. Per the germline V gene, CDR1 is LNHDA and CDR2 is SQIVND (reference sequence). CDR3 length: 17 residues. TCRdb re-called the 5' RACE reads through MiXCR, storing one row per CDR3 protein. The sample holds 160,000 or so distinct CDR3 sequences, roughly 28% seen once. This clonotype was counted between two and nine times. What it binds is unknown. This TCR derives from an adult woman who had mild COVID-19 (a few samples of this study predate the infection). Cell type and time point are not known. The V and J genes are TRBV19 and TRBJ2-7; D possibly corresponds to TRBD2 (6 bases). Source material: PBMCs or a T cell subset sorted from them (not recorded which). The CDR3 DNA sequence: TGTGCCAGTAGCCCTGCCACGGGGGACTCAAGCTCCTACGAGCAGTACTTC. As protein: CASSPATGDSSSYEQYF. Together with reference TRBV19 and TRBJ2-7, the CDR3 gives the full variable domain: DGGITQSPKYLFRKEGQNVTLSCEQNLNHDAMYWYRQDPGQGLRLIYYSQIVNDFQKGDIAEGYSVSREKKESFPLTVTSAQKNPTAFYLCASSPATGDSSSYEQYFGPGTRLTVT.